This T cell receptor (beta chain) stems from a study of PD-1 blockade in classical Hodgkin lymphoma. Study-wide findings and caveats: Later analyses included only patients treated at least 1 year post-ASCT. Baseline TCR diversity was reportedly lower in newly diagnosed patients than healthy donors. Baseline diversity in complete responders resembled that of newly diagnosed patients.

Time point of the sample: cycle 4 day 1 (C4D1), after about 6 weeks of nivolumab. After autologous stem cell transplantation all patients relapsed, and prior brentuximab vedotin exposure differed between cohorts. Patients' outcomes at their best amounted to complete response, partial response or progressive disease. Remarks on this clone: Its antigen remains unknown.

This table comes from immunoSEQ multiplex PCR, and its TCRdb copy is limited to in-frame clones, with some not included. Among 100,000 or so clones listed, about 92% were seen once. The CDR3 is 16 amino acids. Deletions cut 0 bases from V and 6 bases from J, with 17 bases between. Germline V gene lookup returns CDR1 ENHRY and CDR2 SYGVKD. The sample was peripheral blood mononuclear cells (PBMCs), taken before the fourth cycle of nivolumab. The receptor's source is a human donor with classical Hodgkin lymphoma. This chain links TRBV10-3 with TRBJ1-1; perhaps TRBD1 as D (5 bases). The CDR3 protein is CAISESAGLLGPEAFF. The CDR3 coding sequence is TGTGCCATCAGTGAGTCTGCGGGACTCCTTGGGCCTGAAGCTTTCTTT.